The clone carrying this TCR beta chain occurred a few times. The antigen is unknown. The CDR3 has 16 amino acids. CDR1 and CDR2 from the germline V gene are SGHRS and YFSETQ. The trim removed 0 bases at V and 0 bases at J, leaving 5 bases unmatched. Expressed TCRB transcripts got sequenced, as all isolated RNA was reverse transcribed. Measured with immunoSEQ multiplex PCR; TCRdb has only the in-frame clones, and not every one. The sample shows about 470,000 clones, about 32% of them seen only once. This specimen belongs to a study of beta chain features in type 1 diabetes. Sorting with CD45RO/CCR7/CD25/CD127/CD95/CD27 yielded naive, central memory, regulatory and stem-like memory CD4+ cells. Every sorted population was more than 95% pure. General study findings and limits: Patients' naive, central memory and regulatory TCRB repertoires appeared more alike than those of healthy donors.

The sequencing input was naive CD4+ T cells from blood. This chain connects TRBV5-1 to TRBJ2-7, with 8 positions matching TRBD2. The clonotype was recovered from a man aged 18 to 30 in good health. The CDR3 here is CASSLEAGVSSYEQYF. The CDR3 DNA sequence: TGCGCCAGCAGCTTGGAAGCGGGAGTGAGCTCCTACGAGCAGTACTTC.